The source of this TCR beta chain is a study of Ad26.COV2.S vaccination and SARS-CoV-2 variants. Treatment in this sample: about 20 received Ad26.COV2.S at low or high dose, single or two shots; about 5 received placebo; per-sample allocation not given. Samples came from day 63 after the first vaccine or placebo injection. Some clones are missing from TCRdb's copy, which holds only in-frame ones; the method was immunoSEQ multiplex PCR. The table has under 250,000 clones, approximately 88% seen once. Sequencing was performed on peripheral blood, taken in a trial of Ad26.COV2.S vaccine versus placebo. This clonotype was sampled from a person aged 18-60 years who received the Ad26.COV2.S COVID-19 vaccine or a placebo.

CDR3 residues: CASSLALGQPQHF. In DNA form, the CDR3 reads TGTGCCAGCAGCTTAGCCTTGGGACAGCCCCAGCATTTT. V usage is TRBV7-2 and J usage is TRBJ1-5; D gene ambiguous. The V end was cut by 0 bases, the J end by 7 bases, with 7 bases between. CDR3 length: 13 amino acids. CDR1 is SGHTA and CDR2 is FQGNSA in the germline V gene.